The 2 T cell receptor beta chains below were found in one sample sequenced in a study of blood T cell repertoires in COVID-19. Profiling relied on immunoSEQ multiplex PCR, and the TCRdb table lists in-frame clones only, not all of them. The data show 9,000 to 15,000 clones, approximately 82% seen once. The sample comprised peripheral blood. The receptors derive from a human donor in a cohort sampled during active COVID-19.

This chain joins TRBV24-1 and TRBJ1-5; the match to TRBD1 covers 9 bases. The CDR3 spans 16 residues. Losses at the gene ends were 2 bases for V and 3 bases for J; bases not matched to a gene: 4. CDR1 and CDR2 from the germline V gene are KGHDR and SFDVKD. The CDR3 region has the DNA TGTGCCACCAGTGATTCGGGACAGGGCGACAATCAGCCCCAGCATTTT. Translated: CATSDSGQGDNQPQHF.

The table lists this clone with a few counts. The rearrangement uses TRBV7-9 and TRBJ2-1, with TRBD2 matching 10 bases. V was clipped by 7 bases and J by 8 bases; unmatched bases: 5. The CDR3 extends over 13 amino acids. From germline, CDR1 is SEHNR and CDR2 FQNEAQ (reference sequence). The CDR3 nucleotides read TGTGCCAGCACCCTAGCGGGGGACGATGAGCAGTTCTTC. It encodes CASTLAGDDEQFF.